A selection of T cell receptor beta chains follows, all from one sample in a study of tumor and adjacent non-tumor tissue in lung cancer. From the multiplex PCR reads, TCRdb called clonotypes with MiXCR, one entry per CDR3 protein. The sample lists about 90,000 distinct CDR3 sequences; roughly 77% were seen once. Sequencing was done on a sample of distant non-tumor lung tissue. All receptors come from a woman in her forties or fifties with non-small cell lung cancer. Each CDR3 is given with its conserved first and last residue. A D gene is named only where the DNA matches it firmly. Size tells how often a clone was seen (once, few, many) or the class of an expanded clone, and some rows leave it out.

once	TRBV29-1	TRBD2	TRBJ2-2	TGCTGCGTTGAAGCCCCTAGCGGGAGGGCCCCCGGGGGGCTGTTTTTT	CCVEAPSGRAPGGLFF
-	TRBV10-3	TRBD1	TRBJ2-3	TGTGCCATCAGTGGCCAAGCCCGGGACAGCACAGACACGCAGTATTTT	CAISGQARDSTDTQYF
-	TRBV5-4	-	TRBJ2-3	TGTGCCAGCAGCCTGCGAGACATACGCACAGATACGCACTATTTT	CASSLRDIRTDTHYF
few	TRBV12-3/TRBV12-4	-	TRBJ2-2	TGTGCCAGCAGTTTAGGGGCGGGGACAAGCACCGGGGAGCTGTTTTTT	CASSLGAGTSTGELFF
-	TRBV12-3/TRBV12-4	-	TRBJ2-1	TGTGCCAGCAGCCTAGGGTCCGGGGATGTGCAGTTCTTT	CASSLGSGDVQFF
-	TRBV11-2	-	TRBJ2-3	TGTACCATCAGCTTAGGTTCATTTAGCACAGATACGCAGTATTTT	CTISLGSFSTDTQYF
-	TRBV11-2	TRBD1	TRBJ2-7	TGTGCCAGCAGCTTAGGACCGGGACAGGGATTCGAGCAGTACTTC	CASSLGPGQGFEQYF
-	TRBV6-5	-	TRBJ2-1	TGTGCCAGCAGTTACTCCTTTGACCTCAGCTCATACAATGAGCAATTCTTC	CASSYSFDLSSYNEQFF
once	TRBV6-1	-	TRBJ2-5	TGTACCAGCAGTGTACAGAGCCAAGAGACCAAGTACTTC	CTSSVQSQETKYF
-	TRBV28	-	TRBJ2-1	TGTGCCAGCAGTTCAGACACTAGGGGGATTAGGTTCTTC	CASSSDTRGIRFF
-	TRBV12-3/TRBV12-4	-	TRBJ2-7	TGTGCCAGTAGTAAAGCTTCTGCCTACGAGCAGTACTTC	CASSKASAYEQYF
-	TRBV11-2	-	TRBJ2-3	TGTGCCATCAGCTTACGGTCTGAGGATATGCAGTATTTT	CAISLRSEDMQYF
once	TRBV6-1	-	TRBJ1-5	TGTGCCAGCAGTAAAGCGTACAGCCAATATCAGCCCCAGCATTTT	CASSKAYSQYQPQHF
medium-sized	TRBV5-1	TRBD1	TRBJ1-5	TGCGCCAGCAGCACGGGACAGGGCGGCAATCAGCCCCAGCATTTT	CASSTGQGGNQPQHF
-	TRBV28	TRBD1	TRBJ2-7	TGCGCCAGCAGTTGGTCCTTCGGGACAGGGTGGTCGTCCTACGAGAAGTACTTC	CASSWSFGTGWSSYEKYF
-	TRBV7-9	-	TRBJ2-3	TGTGCCAGCAACCCTGGGGGCTATCCCACAGACACGCAGTATTTT	CASNPGGYPTDTQYF
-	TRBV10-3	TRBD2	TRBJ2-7	TGTGCCATCAGTGAGCATCTTAGCGGGGGAACCTACGAGGAGTATTTC	CAISEHLSGGTYEEYF
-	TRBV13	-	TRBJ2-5	TGTGCAAGCAGCTCATACGGTTTCCATGAGACCAAGTACTTC	CASSSYGFHETKYF
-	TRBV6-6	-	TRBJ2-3	TGTGCCAGCACTCCGGGAGACCACGCAGATACGCAGTATTTT	CASTPGDHADTQYF
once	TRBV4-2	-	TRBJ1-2	TGTGCCAGCAGCCAAGGGATAGGGAACCCCTATGGCTTCACCTTC	CASSQGIGNPYGFTF
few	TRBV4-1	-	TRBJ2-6	TGCGCCAGCATCAAGGACTCTGGGGCCAACGTCCTGAGTTTC	CASIKDSGANVLSF
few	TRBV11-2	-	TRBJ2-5	TGTGCCAGCAGTTTACATAGTTGGGGTCTAGAGACCCAGTACTTC	CASSLHSWGLETQYF
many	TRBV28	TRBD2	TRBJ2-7	TGTGCCAGCAGTTCGACTAGCGGGAGACCCCACGAGCAGTACTTC	CASSSTSGRPHEQYF
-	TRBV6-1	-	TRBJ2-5	TGTGCCTACAGTGAACGCTTTAAGGGACCTCGAGAGACCCAGTACTTC	CAYSERFKGPRETQYF
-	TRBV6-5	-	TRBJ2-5	TGTGTCAGCAGTCCTTTTCCGGCCAGGTTCCTAGAGACCCAGTACTTC	CVSSPFPARFLETQYF
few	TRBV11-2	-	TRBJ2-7	TGTGCCAGCAGCTTAGTTAGGGACGGGCACGAGCAGTACTTC	CASSLVRDGHEQYF
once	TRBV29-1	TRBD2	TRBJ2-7	TGCAGCGTTGGAGAGACTAGCTGGTATGAGCAGCACTTC	CSVGETSWYEQHF
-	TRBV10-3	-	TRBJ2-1	TGTGCCATCAGTGAGCACCCTACTAGTAACCCATTCTATAATGAGCAGTTCTTC	CAISEHPTSNPFYNEQFF
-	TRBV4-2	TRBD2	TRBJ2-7	TGTGACAGCAGCCAAGAGTCCGGCGGGAGGGTCGTGCAGTATTTC	CDSSQESGGRVVQYF
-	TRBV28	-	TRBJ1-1	TGTGCCGGCAGTTTATCAGCTGGGGATGGAACTGAAGTTTTCTTT	CAGSLSAGDGTEVFF
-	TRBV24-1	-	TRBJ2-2	TGTGCCACCAGTGACCGGGGGCTCGACGGGGAGCCGTTTTTT	CATSDRGLDGEPFF
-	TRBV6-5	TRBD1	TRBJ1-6	TGTGACAGCAGTTACTCTGCAGGACAGGGAGGATCACCCCTCCACTTT	CDSSYSAGQGGSPLHF
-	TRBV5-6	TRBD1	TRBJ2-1	TGTTTCAGCAGCTCGACAGGGCACAATGAGCAGTTCTTC	CFSSSTGHNEQFF
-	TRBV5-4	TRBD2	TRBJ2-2	TGTGCCAACGGCTCGACTAGCGGTAACGGGGAGCTGTTTTTT	CANGSTSGNGELFF
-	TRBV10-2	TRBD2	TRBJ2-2	TGCGCCAGTAGTGGGAATAAGGCGGGAGGGACGAACACCGGGGAGCTGTTTTTT	CASSGNKAGGTNTGELFF
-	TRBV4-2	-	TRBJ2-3	TGTGCCATCAGTCAAGACCTCACTAGCAATCAGCCCCAGTATTTT	CAISQDLTSNQPQYF
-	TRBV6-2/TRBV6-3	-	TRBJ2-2	TGTACCAGTAGGGGAGAAACTGACACCGGGGAGCTGTTTTTT	CTSRGETDTGELFF
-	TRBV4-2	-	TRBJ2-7	TGTACCAGCAGCCAGACTGGACTTCTCGACGAGCAGTACTTC	CTSSQTGLLDEQYF
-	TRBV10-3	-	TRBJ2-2	TGTGCCATCAGGCCCGGGACAAGCGGGGTCACCGGGGAGCTGTTTTTT	CAIRPGTSGVTGELFF
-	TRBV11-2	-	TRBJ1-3	TGTGCTAGCAGCGCAGGCATGAACACTGGAAACACTATATATTTT	CASSAGMNTGNTIYF
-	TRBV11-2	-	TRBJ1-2	TGTGCCAGCAGCTCACGATACGAGGGGGGCTATGGCTACAGCTTC	CASSSRYEGGYGYSF
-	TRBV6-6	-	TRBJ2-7	TGTGCCACCCCGTTGGTATCGGGCGAGCAGTATTTC	CATPLVSGEQYF
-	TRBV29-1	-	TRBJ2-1	TGCAGCGTTGTAGAGTCGGCTAGGTCCATCAATGAGCGGTTCTTC	CSVVESARSINERFF